The rows below give T cell receptor beta chains drawn from one sample of a study of blood T cell repertoires in COVID-19. Here immunoSEQ multiplex PCR was the method, and the copy in TCRdb shows in-frame clones only, minus some. Of 190,000 or so clones in the sample, roughly 89% were seen once. Sequenced sample: peripheral blood. The receptors shown here come from a man aged 35 to 55 with acute or convalescent COVID-19. CDR3s include the opening cysteine and the closing phenylalanine or tryptophan. A D gene is named only where the DNA matches it firmly. Some rows have no size entry. The others give once, few or many, or a class for an expanded clone.

j_gene | d_gene | abundance | v_gene | CDR3nt | CDR3aa
TRBJ2-7 | . | . | TRBV6-5 | TGTGCCAGCAGTTCCACAGGGTACGAGCAGTACTTC | CASSSTGYEQYF
TRBJ2-5 | . | . | TRBV6-5 | TGTGCCAGCAGTTACTTCCCGCAAGAGACCCAGTACTTC | CASSYFPQETQYF
TRBJ2-3 | TRBD2 | once | TRBV4-2 | TGTGCCAGCAGCCAAGGTACTAGCGGGGCCCCCACAGATACGCAGTATTTT | CASSQGTSGAPTDTQYF
TRBJ2-1 | TRBD1 | once | TRBV7-9 | TGTGCCAGCAGCAGACAGGGGGTGAACAATGAGCAGTTCTTC | CASSRQGVNNEQFF
TRBJ2-7 | . | . | TRBV11-2 | TGTGCCAGCAGCTTAGATTGGCAGGCAGGAGGGTACTTC | CASSLDWQAGGYF
TRBJ2-3 | TRBD2 | . | TRBV4-3 | TGCGCCAGCAGCCTCTCCCCCGGGACTAGCTGGGCTACGCAGTATTTT | CASSLSPGTSWATQYF
TRBJ1-1 | TRBD1 | once | TRBV18 | TGTGCCAGCTCAACCGCAGGGGGCGCGGGTACTGAAGCTTTCTTT | CASSTAGGAGTEAFF
TRBJ1-2 | . | . | TRBV11-2 | TGTGCCAGCAGCTTAGGGCTTAACTATGGCTACACCTTC | CASSLGLNYGYTF
TRBJ2-7 | TRBD2 | . | TRBV7-8 | TGTGCCAGCAGCCTTCGGACTAGCGGGGGGGCCGGGAGCTCCTACGAGCAGTACTTC | CASSLRTSGGAGSSYEQYF
TRBJ1-5 | . | . | TRBV30 | TGTGCCTATAAAACAGGGCTAGATCAGCCCCAGCATTTT | CAYKTGLDQPQHF
TRBJ2-2 | TRBD2 | . | TRBV5-4 | TGTGCCAGCAACGGGGGGTCCGGGGAGCTGTTTTTT | CASNGGSGELFF
TRBJ1-5 | . | few | TRBV10-3 | TGTGCCATCAGTGAGGTTGGAGGCAATCAGCCCCAGCATTTT | CAISEVGGNQPQHF
TRBJ2-7 | TRBD1 | . | TRBV11-2 | TGTGCCAGCAGCTTCGGACAGGCAACTCCCTACGAGCAGTACTTC | CASSFGQATPYEQYF
TRBJ1-4 | TRBD1 | . | TRBV7-2 | TGTGCCAGCAGCCCCGGGACAGGGGTTGGTGAAAAACTGTTTTTT | CASSPGTGVGEKLFF
TRBJ2-6 | TRBD1 | . | TRBV2 | TGTGCCAGCAGTGGAACCATGACAGGGACTGGGGCCAACGTCCTGACTTTC | CASSGTMTGTGANVLTF
TRBJ2-1 | . | . | TRBV20-1 | TGCAGTGGTAGTCGGGGGGCGACCTACAATGAGCAGTTCTTC | CSGSRGATYNEQFF
TRBJ2-7 | . | once | TRBV5-4 | TGTGCCAGCAGCTTGGCGCGGGGCGCGGGCTACGAGCAGTACTTC | CASSLARGAGYEQYF
TRBJ2-7 | TRBD1 | . | TRBV10-3 | TGTGCCATCACTACGACAGGGGGTGGCGAGCAGTACTTC | CAITTTGGGEQYF
TRBJ1-3 | TRBD1 | . | TRBV5-5 | TGTGCCAGCAGCTTCCGGGACAGGGGGCTGAGTGTATATTTT | CASSFRDRGLSVYF
TRBJ1-1 | . | . | TRBV7-9 | TGTGCCAGCAGTACACAGGCAGTTAGATCCACTGAAGCTTTCTTT | CASSTQAVRSTEAFF
TRBJ2-7 | . | . | TRBV27 | TGTGCCAGCAGTTTACCAGGGTCACTCGAGCAGTACTTC | CASSLPGSLEQYF
TRBJ1-6 | . | . | TRBV7-6 | TGTGCCAGCAGCTCCGGAGAGTCAGGGGCAGGTTCACCCCTCCACTTT | CASSSGESGAGSPLHF
TRBJ1-6 | . | . | TRBV4-2 | TGTGCCAGCAGCCAAGACGGAGGGCCCCGGAATTCACCCCTCCACTTT | CASSQDGGPRNSPLHF